The 5 T cell receptor beta chains listed next were all sequenced from one sample in a study of blood T cells in healthy people across ages. For the second PCR, which ran for about 7 to 11 cycles, a sample-barcoded 5' primer and a J-beta primer mix were used. TCRdb ran MiXCR on the 5' RACE reads and lists one entry per CDR3 protein. The sample comprises about 1.8 million distinct CDR3 sequences, 49% of which are singletons, and approximately 2% rests with the top ten. Source material: blood. The receptor set was obtained from a woman between 40 and 55 years old in good health.

CDR3 nucleotide sequence: TGTGCCAGCAGCTCAGGGACAGTCCGGGAGACCCAGTACTTC. Amino acids: CASSSGTVRETQYF. V usage is TRBV7-9 and J usage is TRBJ2-5; 7 bases match TRBD1. Germline V CDR1 and CDR2: SEHNR, FQNEAQ (reference sequence). The CDR3 runs 14 residues. V was clipped by 4 bases and J by 5 bases; unmatched bases: 7.

This clonotype was seen a handful of times. The genes are TRBV20-1 and TRBJ1-2; D is possibly TRBD1 (6 bases). CDR1 and CDR2 from the germline V gene are DFQATT and SNEGSKA (reference sequence). V lost 6 bases and J 8 bases, leaving 16 bases between the germline ends. The CDR3 is made up of 12 amino acids. The CDR3 DNA is TGCAGTGCACCGACAGGAGGCGGAGGCTACACCTTC. It codes for CSAPTGGGGYTF.

The V gene is TRBV7-2, the J gene TRBJ1-5; D remains unclear. Germline assignment: CDR1 SGHTA and CDR2 FQGNSA. The CDR3 is made up of 14 amino acids. The V end lost 3 bases, the J end lost 7 bases, and 13 bases lay between the germline ends. The CDR3 nucleotides are TGTGCCAGCAGCTTCGCGGCAGTCTACCAGCCCCAGCATTTT. It translates to CASSFAAVYQPQHF.

There are a few counts of this clonotype. The J gene is TRBJ2-5, the V gene TRBV4-1; 7 nucleotides line up with TRBD1. Germline CDR1 reads MGHRA; CDR2 reads YSYEKL. This CDR3 has 14 amino acids. Unmatched junction bases numbered 2, after V lost 3 bases and J lost 1 base. In DNA, the CDR3 is TGCGCCAGCAGCCACCCAGGGGGCCAAGAGACCCAGTACTTC. It specifies CASSHPGGQETQYF.

On this clonotype: One junction end does not reproduce the germline sequence, and a read error may be involved. This chain joins TRBV4-3 and TRBJ2-1; TRBD2 matches 9 bases. Germline V CDR1 and CDR2: LGHNA, YSLEER. This CDR3 contains 18 residues. CDR3 coding DNA: TGCGCCAGCAGCCAAGAGTCTAGCGGGGTTATCTCCTACAATGAGCGGTTCTTC. Encoded protein: CASSQESSGVISYNERFF.